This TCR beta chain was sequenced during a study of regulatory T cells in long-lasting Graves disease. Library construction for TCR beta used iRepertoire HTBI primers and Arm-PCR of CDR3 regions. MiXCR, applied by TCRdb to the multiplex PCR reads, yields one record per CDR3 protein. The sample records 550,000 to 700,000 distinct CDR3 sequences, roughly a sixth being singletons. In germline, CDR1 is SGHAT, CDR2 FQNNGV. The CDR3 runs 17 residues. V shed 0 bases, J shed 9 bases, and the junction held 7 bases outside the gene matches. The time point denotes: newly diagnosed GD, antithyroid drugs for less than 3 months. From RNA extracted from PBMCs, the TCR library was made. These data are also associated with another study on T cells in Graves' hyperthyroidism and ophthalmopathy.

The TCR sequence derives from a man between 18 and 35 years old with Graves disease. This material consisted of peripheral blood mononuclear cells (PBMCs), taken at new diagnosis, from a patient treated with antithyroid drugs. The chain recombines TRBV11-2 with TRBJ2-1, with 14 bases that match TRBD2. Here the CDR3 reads CASSLDDSGLAGVEQFF. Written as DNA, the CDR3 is TGTGCCAGCAGCTTAGATGACTCGGGACTAGCGGGAGTTGAGCAGTTCTTC.